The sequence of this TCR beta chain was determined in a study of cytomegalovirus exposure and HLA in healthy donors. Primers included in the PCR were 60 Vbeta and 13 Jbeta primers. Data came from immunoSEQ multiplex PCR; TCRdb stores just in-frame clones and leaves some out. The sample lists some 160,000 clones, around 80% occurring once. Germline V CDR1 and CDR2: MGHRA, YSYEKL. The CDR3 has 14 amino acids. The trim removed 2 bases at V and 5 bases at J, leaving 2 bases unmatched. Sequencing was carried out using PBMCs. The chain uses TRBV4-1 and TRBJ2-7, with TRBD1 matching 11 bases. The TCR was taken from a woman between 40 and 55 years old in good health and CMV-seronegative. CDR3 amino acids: CASSQRTGGDEQYF. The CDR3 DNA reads TGCGCCAGCAGCCAAAGGACAGGGGGCGACGAGCAGTACTTC.